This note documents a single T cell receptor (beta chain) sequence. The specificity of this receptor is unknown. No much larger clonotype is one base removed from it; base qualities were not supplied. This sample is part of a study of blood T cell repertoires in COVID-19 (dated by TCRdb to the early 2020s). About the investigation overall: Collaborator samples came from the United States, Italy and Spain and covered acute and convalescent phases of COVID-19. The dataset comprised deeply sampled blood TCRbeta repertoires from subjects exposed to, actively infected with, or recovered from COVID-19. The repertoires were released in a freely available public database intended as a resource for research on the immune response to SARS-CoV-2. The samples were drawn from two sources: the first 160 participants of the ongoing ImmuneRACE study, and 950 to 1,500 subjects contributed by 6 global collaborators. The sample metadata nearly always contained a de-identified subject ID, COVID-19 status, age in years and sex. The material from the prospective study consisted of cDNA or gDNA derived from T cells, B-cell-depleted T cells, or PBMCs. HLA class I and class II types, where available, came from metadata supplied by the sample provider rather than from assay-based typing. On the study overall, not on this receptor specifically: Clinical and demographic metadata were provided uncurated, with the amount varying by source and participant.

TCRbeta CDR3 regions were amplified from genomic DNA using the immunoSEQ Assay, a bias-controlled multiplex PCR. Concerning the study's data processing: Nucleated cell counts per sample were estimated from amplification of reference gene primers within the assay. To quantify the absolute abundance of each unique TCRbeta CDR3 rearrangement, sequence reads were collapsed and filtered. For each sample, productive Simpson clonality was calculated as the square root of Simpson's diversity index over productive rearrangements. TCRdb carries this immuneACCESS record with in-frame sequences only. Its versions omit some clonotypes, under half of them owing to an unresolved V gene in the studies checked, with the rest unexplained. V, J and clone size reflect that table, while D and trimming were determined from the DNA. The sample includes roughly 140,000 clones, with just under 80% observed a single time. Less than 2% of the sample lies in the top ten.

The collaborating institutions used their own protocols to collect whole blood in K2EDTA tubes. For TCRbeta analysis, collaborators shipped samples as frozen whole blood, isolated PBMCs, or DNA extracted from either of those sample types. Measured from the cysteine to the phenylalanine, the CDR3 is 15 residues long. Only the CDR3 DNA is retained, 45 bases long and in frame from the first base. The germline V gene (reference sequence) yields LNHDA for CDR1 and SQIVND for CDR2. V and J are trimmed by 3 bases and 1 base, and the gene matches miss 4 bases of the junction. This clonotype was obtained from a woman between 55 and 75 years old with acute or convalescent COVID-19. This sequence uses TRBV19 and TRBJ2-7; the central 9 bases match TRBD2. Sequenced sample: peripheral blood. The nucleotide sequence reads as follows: TGTGCCAGTAGTATCCTAGCGGGACGATCCTACGAGCAGTACTTC. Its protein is CASSILAGRSYEQYF. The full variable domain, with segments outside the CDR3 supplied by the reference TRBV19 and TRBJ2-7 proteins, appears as DGGITQSPKYLFRKEGQNVTLSCEQNLNHDAMYWYRQDPGQGLRLIYYSQIVNDFQKGDIAEGYSVSREKKESFPLTVTSAQKNPTAFYLCASSILAGRSYEQYFGPGTRLTVT.